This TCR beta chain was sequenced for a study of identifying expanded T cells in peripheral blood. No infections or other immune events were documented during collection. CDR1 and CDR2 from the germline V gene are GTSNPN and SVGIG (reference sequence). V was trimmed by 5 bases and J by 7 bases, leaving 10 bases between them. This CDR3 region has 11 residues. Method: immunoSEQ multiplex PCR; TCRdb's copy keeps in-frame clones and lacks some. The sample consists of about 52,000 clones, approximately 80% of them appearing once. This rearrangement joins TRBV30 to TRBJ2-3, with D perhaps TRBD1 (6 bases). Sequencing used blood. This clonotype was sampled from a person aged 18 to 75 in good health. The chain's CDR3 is CAWEQGNTQYF. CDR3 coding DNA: TGTGCCTGGGAACAGGGAAATACGCAGTATTTT.